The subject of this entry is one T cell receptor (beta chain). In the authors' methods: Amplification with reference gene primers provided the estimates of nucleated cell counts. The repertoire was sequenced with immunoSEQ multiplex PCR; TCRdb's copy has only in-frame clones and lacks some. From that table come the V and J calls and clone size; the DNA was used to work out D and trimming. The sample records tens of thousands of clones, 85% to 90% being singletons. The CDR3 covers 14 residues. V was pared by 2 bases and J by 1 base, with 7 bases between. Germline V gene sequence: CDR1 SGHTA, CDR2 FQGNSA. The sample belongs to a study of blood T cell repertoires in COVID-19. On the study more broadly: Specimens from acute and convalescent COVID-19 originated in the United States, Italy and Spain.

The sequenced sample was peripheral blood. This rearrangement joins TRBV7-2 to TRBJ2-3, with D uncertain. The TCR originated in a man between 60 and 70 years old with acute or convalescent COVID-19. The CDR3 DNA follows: TGTGCCAGCAGCTTAATGAGAGGCACAGATACGCAGTATTTT. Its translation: CASSLMRGTDTQYF.